This entry lists 13 T cell receptor beta chains sequenced from one sample in a study of shared clonotypes between healthy human individuals (TCRdb year 2020). Libraries were constructed by the immunoSEQ multiplex PCR assay. Held by TCRdb, this immuneACCESS table contains in-frame sequences only and omits some clones. Under half of the omission traces to an unresolved V gene where checked; the cause of the rest is unknown. The table for this sample lists about 2.3 million clones; approximately 93% of them were counted only once. Together, the top ten hold around 0.4% of the sample. The specimen sequenced was naive CD4+ T cells from PBMCs. This sample's cell subset or site label indicates: CD45RA+ positively selected. These receptors came from a man aged 18 to 30 in good health. Some clones in this sample may be carry-over from other donors' samples.

About this clone: Other DNA sequences within the sample encode an identical CDR3. The chain uses TRBV30 and TRBJ1-3; D not certain. The germline V gene has CDR1 GTSNPN and CDR2 SVGIG (reference sequence). This CDR3 region has 14 residues. Trimming shortened V by 3 bases and J by 0 bases, and 9 bases separated the two germline ends. Here the CDR3 reads CAWSAGSSGNTIYF. CDR3 DNA sequence: TGTGCCTGGAGCGCCGGTAGCTCTGGAAACACCATATATTTT.

As concerns this clone: This specimen includes other DNA sequences encoding the same CDR3. The rearrangement uses TRBV6-1 and TRBJ1-2, with D maybe TRBD1 (5 bases). Per germline, CDR1 MNHNS and CDR2 SASEGT. Deletions cut 2 bases from V and 8 bases from J, with 6 bases between. The CDR3 extends over 11 amino acids. The CDR3 DNA is TGTGCCAGCAGTGAACGGGGCGGCTACACCTTC. This gives the protein CASSERGGYTF.

The chain uses TRBV5-1 and TRBJ1-1; D might be TRBD1 (5 bases). The length of the CDR3 is 14 residues. V dropped 3 bases and J dropped 4 bases, with 13 bases sitting between them. Germline lookup yields CDR1 SGHRS and CDR2 YFSETQ. The CDR3 here is CASSYGAGVTEAFF. CDR3 coding DNA: TGCGCCAGCAGCTACGGGGCTGGGGTCACTGAAGCTTTCTTT.

The chain combines TRBV5-4 with TRBJ2-1, with D unresolved. This CDR3 spans 15 amino acids. V was pared by 2 bases and J by 5 bases, with 14 bases between. In germline, CDR1 is SGHNT, CDR2 YYREEE (reference sequence). CDR3 coding DNA: TGTGCCAGCAGCTTACCGACAAAATCCGACAATGAGCAGTTCTTC. Amino acid sequence: CASSLPTKSDNEQFF. Full variable domain (remainder filled in from reference TRBV5-4 and TRBJ2-1): ETGVTQSPTHLIKTRGQQVTLRCSSQSGHNTVSWYQQALGQGPQFIFQYYREEENGRGNFPPRFSGLQFPNYSSELNVNALELDDSALYLCASSLPTKSDNEQFFGPGTRLTVL.

CDR3 bases: TGCGCCAGCAGCTTGGGGGACAGGCCCCTCTATGGCTACACCTTC. Translating it yields CASSLGDRPLYGYTF. This sequence joins TRBV5-1 and TRBJ1-2, with TRBD1 matching 8 bases. Germline V gene data show CDR1 as SGHRS and CDR2 as YFSETQ. V dropped 0 bases and J dropped 4; count of bases not matched to a gene: 5. This CDR3 region has 15 residues.

The J gene is TRBJ2-3, the V gene TRBV20-1, with D possibly matching TRBD2 (5 bases). This CDR3 is built from 10 residues. Germline lookup yields CDR1 DFQATT and CDR2 SNEGSKA (reference sequence). V was trimmed by 6 bases and J by 5 bases, leaving 6 bases between them. Here the CDR3 reads CSAEGDTQYF. The CDR3 nucleotides are TGCAGTGCCGAGGGAGATACGCAGTATTTT.

V and J are TRBV10-1 and TRBJ2-5; 8 bases map to TRBD1. This CDR3 contains 17 residues. With V trimmed by 3 bases and J by 5 bases, 14 bases remained unmatched. Germline V gene sequence: CDR1 WNHNN, CDR2 SYGVQD (reference sequence). CDR3 sequence: CASSDLPTGELVETQYF. DNA for the CDR3: TGCGCCAGCAGTGATCTACCGACAGGGGAATTGGTCGAGACCCAGTACTTC.

The chain is built from TRBV6-6 and TRBJ1-2, with a tentative D call TRBD1 (5 bases). In germline, CDR1 is MNHNY, CDR2 SVGAGI (reference sequence). This CDR3 has 13 amino acids. The V end lost 6 bases, the J end lost 1 base, and 9 bases lay between the germline ends. CDR3 DNA sequence: TGTGCCAGCAGCCTCGGGGGTAACTATGGCTACACCTTC. Protein: CASSLGGNYGYTF.

In regard to this clone: This sample also contains other DNA sequences that code for the same CDR3. This chain connects TRBV7-9 to TRBJ1-5; 7 bases agree with TRBD1. Trimming took 3 bases from V and 1 from J; bases not matched to a gene: 3. Germline-derived CDR1 and CDR2 are SEHNR and FQNEAQ (reference sequence). CDR3 length: 15 amino acids. This CDR3 is CASSLATGSNQPQHF. CDR3 DNA sequence: TGTGCCAGCAGCTTGGCGACAGGGAGCAATCAGCCCCAGCATTTT.

The chain recombines TRBV28 with TRBJ1-4; 9 bases are a match to TRBD1. The V gene end was trimmed by 4 bases and the J gene end by 6 bases; junction bases not matched to a gene: 6. There are 15 residues in the CDR3. Germline V gives CDR1 MDHEN, CDR2 SYDVKM. The chain's CDR3 is CASSSYRGRDEKLFF. The CDR3 nucleotides are TGTGCCAGCAGTTCTTACAGGGGGCGGGATGAAAAACTGTTTTTT.

The gene calls are TRBV29-1 and TRBJ1-1, with D perhaps matching TRBD1 (5 bases). V lost 4 bases and J lost 3, with 24 bases in between. The germline gives CDR1 SQVTM, CDR2 ANQGSEA. The CDR3 spans 17 residues. CDR3 bases: TGCAGCGTTGGGTTCTTCTCGGGGGGTTGGGTGGACACTGAAGCTTTCTTT. Translation gives CSVGFFSGGWVDTEAFF. Full variable domain (remainder filled in from reference TRBV29-1 and TRBJ1-1): SAVISQKPSRDICQRGTSLTIQCQVDSQVTMMFWYRQQPGQSLTLIATANQGSEATYESGFVIDKFPISRPNLTFSTLTVSNMSPEDSSIYLCSVGFFSGGWVDTEAFFGQGTRLTVV.

This clone was counted a single time. The chain is built from TRBV4-3 and TRBJ1-2, with D hard to call. Trimming took 0 bases from V and 6 from J, leaving 20 bases between them. The germline gives CDR1 LGHNA, CDR2 YSLEER. This CDR3 has 17 residues. In DNA, the CDR3 is TGCGCCAGCAGCCAAGAGGTCCCCGGACGGCCGTCCCATGGCTACACCTTC. Translated, it gives CASSQEVPGRPSHGYTF.

The chain joins TRBV4-1 to TRBJ2-5; no reliable D call. CDR3 length: 15 residues. In germline, CDR1 is MGHRA, CDR2 YSYEKL. Trimming left V 1 base short and J 5 bases short, with 14 bases between. In DNA form, the CDR3 reads TGCGCCAGCAGCCAAGTAGATAAAATTGGGGAGACCCAGTACTTC. This translates into CASSQVDKIGETQYF.